This TCR beta chain was retrieved from a study of blood T cell repertoires in COVID-19. Sequencing was performed with immunoSEQ multiplex PCR; in TCRdb, only in-frame clones are kept and a portion is missing. The repertoire has about 52,000 clones, 89% of them found once; the top ten carry around 5%. V shed 0 bases and J shed 6 bases, with 6 bases lying between them. The CDR3 runs 13 residues. Germline CDR1 LNHNV, CDR2 YYDKDF (reference sequence). Sequencing used peripheral blood. The chain couples TRBV15 to TRBJ1-5; perhaps TRBD1 as D (5 bases). The receptor was derived from a man aged 60-69 years with active COVID-19. The CDR3 coding sequence is TGTGCCACCAGCAGAGATCAGGGTCAGCCCCAGCATTTT. Translating it yields CATSRDQGQPQHF.